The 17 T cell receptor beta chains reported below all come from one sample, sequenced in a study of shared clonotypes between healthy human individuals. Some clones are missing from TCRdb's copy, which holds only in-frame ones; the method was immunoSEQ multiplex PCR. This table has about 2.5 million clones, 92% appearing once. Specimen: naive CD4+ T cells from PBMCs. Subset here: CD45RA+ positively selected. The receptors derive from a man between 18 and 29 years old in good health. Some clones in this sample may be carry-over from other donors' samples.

DNA for the CDR3: TGTGCCAGCAGCCGGGACTGGTGGGGGCAGTACTTC. It is translated as CASSRDWWGQYF. The chain uses TRBV11-2 and TRBJ2-7; D perhaps matches TRBD2 (6 bases). The germline V and J ends were trimmed by 5 bases and 9 bases, with 14 bases remaining between them. The CDR3 contains 12 residues. The germline gives CDR1 SGHAT, CDR2 FQNNGV.

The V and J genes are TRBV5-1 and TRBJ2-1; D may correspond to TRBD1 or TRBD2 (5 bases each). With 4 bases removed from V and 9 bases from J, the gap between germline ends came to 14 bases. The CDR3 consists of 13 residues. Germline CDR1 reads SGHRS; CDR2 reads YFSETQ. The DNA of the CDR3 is TGCGCCAGCAGCCAGGGACCACCCGGTGAGCAGTTCTTC. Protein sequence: CASSQGPPGEQFF.

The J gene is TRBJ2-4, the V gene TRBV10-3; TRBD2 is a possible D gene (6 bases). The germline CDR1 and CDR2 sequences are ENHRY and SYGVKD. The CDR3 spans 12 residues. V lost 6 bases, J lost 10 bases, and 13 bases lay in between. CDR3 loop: CAISPGTQIQYF. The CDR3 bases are TGTGCCATCAGCCCCGGGACTCAGATTCAGTACTTC.

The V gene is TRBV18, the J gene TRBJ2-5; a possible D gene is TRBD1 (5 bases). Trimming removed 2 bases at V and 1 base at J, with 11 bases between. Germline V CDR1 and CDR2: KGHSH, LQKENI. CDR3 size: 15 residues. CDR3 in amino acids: CASSPLGQFQETQYF. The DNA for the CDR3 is TGTGCCAGCTCACCATTGGGGCAGTTCCAAGAGACCCAGTACTTC. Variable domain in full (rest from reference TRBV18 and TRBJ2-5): NAGVMQNPRHLVRRRGQEARLRCSPMKGHSHVYWYRQLPEEGLKFMVYLQKENIIDESGMPKERFSAEFPKEGPSILRIQQVVRGDSAAYFCASSPLGQFQETQYFGPGTRLLVL.

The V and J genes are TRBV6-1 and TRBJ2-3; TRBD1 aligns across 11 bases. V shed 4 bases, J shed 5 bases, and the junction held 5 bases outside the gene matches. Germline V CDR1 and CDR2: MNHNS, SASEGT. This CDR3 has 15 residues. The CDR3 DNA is TGTGCCAGCAGTGGGGGGACAGGGGGAGTAGATACGCAGTATTTT. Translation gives CASSGGTGGVDTQYF.

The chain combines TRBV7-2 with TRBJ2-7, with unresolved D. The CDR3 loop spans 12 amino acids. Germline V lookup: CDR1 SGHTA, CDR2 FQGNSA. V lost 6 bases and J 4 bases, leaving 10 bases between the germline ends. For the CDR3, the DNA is TGTGCCAGCAGGACTGGTGATTACGAGCAGTACTTC. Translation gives CASRTGDYEQYF. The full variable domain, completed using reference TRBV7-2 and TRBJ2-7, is GAGVSQSPSNKVTEKGKDVELRCDPISGHTALYWYRQSLGQGLEFLIYFQGNSAPDKSGLPSDRFSAERTGGSVSTLTIQRTQQEDSAVYLCASRTGDYEQYFGPGTRLTVT.

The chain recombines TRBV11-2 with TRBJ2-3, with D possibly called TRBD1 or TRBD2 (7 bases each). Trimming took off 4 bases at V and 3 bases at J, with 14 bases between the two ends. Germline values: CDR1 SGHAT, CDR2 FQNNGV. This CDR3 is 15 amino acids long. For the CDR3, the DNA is TGTGCCAGCAGCTGGGGGAGGGGGCGAACAGATACGCAGTATTTT. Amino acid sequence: CASSWGRGRTDTQYF.

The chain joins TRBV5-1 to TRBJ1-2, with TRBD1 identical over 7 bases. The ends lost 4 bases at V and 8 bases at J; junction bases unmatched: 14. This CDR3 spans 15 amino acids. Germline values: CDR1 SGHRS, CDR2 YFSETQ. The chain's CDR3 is CASSPTGTRARGYTF. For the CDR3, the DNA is TGCGCCAGCAGCCCGACAGGGACCCGCGCCCGCGGCTACACCTTC.

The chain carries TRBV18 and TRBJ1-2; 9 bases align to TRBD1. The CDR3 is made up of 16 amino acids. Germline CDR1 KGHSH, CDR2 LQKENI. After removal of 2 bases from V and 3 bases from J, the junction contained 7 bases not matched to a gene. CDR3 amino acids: CASSPMTGGVDYGYTF. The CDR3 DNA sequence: TGTGCCAGCTCACCAATGACAGGGGGGGTGGACTATGGCTACACCTTC.

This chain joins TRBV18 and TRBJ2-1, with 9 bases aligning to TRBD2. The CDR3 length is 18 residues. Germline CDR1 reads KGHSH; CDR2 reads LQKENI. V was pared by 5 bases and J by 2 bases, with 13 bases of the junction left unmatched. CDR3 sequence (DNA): TGTGCCAGCTCAGCCAGGGACTCCAGCGGGGGGCCCTACAATGAGCAGTTCTTC. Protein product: CASSARDSSGGPYNEQFF.

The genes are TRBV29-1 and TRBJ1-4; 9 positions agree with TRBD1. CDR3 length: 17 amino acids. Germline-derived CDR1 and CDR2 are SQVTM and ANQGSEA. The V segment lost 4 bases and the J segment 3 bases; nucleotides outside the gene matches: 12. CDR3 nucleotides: TGCAGCGTTGTGGGACAGGGAGGGGTAGTACCTAATGAAAAACTGTTTTTT. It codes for CSVVGQGGVVPNEKLFF.

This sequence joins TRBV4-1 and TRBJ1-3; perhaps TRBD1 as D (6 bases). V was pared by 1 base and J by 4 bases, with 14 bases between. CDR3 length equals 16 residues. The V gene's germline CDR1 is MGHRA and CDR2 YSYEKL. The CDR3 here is CASSQGWQGYGNTIYF. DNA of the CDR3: TGCGCCAGCAGCCAAGGGTGGCAGGGGTACGGAAACACCATATATTTT.

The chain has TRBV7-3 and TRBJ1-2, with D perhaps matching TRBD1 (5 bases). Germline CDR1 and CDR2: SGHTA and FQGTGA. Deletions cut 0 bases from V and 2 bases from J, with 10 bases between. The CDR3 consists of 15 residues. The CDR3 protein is CASSLTQGGNYGYTF. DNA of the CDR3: TGTGCCAGCAGCTTAACGCAGGGAGGCAACTATGGCTACACCTTC.

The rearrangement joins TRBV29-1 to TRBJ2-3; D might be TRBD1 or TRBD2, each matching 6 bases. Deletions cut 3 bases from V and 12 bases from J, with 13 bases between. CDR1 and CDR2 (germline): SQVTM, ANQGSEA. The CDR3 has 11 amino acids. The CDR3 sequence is CSVEVGGKQYF. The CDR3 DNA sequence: TGCAGCGTTGAGGTCGGGGGCAAACAGTATTTT.

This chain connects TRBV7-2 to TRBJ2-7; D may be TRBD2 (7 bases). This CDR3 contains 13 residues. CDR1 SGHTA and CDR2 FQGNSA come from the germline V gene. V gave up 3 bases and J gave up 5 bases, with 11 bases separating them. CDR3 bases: TGTGCCAGCAGCTTCACAGGGACTAACGAGCAGTACTTC. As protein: CASSFTGTNEQYF.

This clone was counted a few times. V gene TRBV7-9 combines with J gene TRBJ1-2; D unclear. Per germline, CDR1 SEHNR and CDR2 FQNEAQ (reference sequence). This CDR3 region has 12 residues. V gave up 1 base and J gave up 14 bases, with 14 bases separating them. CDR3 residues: CASSLEPPPRTF. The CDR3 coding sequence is TGTGCCAGCAGCTTAGAGCCCCCTCCGCGTACCTTC. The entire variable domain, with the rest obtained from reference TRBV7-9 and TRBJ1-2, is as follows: DTGVSQNPRHKITKRGQNVTFRCDPISEHNRLYWYRQTLGQGPEFLTYFQNEAQLEKSRLLSDRFSAERPKGSFSTLEIQRTEQGDSAMYLCASSLEPPPRTFGSGTRLTVV.

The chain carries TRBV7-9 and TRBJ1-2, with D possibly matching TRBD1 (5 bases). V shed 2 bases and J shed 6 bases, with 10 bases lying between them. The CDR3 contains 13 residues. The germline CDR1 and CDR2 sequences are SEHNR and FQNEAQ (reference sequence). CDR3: CASSLLGADGYTF. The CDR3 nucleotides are TGTGCCAGCAGCTTATTAGGGGCGGATGGCTACACCTTC.